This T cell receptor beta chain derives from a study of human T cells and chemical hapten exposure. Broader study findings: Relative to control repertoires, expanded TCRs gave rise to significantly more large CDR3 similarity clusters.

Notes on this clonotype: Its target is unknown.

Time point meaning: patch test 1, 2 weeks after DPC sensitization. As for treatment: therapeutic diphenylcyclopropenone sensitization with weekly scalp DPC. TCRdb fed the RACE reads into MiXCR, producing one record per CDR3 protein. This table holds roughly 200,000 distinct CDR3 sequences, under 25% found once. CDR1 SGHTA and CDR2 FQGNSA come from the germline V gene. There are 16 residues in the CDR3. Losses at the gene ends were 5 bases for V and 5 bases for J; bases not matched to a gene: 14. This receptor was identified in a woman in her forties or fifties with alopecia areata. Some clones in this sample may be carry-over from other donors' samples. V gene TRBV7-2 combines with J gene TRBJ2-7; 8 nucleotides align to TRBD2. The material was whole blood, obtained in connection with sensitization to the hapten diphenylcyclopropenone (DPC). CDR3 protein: CASSPDYSGVGNEQYF. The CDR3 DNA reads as TGTGCCAGCAGCCCCGATTATAGCGGGGTAGGCAACGAGCAGTACTTC.